Following are 32 T cell receptor beta chains from one sample sequenced in a study of PD-1 blockade in mismatch repair-deficient tumors. Sequenced by immunoSEQ multiplex PCR; TCRdb stores in-frame clones only, minus some. The sample shows under 95,000 clones, roughly 80% of them seen only once. Sequencing was performed on peripheral blood, taken 44 weeks after starting pembrolizumab. The receptor source for this set is an adult with mismatch repair-deficient cancer.

This sequence joins TRBV5-4 and TRBJ1-2; D gene uncertain. Germline V gene sequence: CDR1 SGHNT, CDR2 YYREEE (reference sequence). V was pared by 4 bases and J by 7 bases, with 17 bases between. The CDR3 length is 14 residues. CDR3 sequence: CASSPTPGPPGYTF. CDR3 sequence (DNA): TGTGCCAGCAGCCCTACCCCCGGCCCGCCTGGCTACACCTTC.

The rearrangement links TRBV29-1 to TRBJ2-5; D unclear. There are 12 residues in the CDR3. CDR1 is SQVTM, CDR2 ANQGSEA, per germline. Trimming shortened V by 3 bases and J by 5 bases, and 10 bases separated the two germline ends. Here the CDR3 reads CSVDLVGETQYF. The CDR3 coding sequence is TGCAGCGTTGATCTAGTTGGGGAGACCCAGTACTTC.

CDR3 amino acids: CASGRTDTGELFF. The DNA of the CDR3 is TGTGCCAGCGGCCGAACAGACACCGGGGAGCTGTTTTTT. V and J are TRBV9 and TRBJ2-2; no firm D call. Germline-derived CDR1 and CDR2 are SGDLS and YYNGEE. V was cut by 7 bases and J by 3 bases, with 10 bases left in between. The length of the CDR3 is 13 residues.

The chain employs TRBV5-6 and TRBJ2-3; 9 nucleotides align to TRBD2. Germline V gives CDR1 SGHDT, CDR2 YYEEEE. V shed 4 bases and J 2 bases; nucleotides not matched to a gene: 14. The CDR3 is 18 amino acids. The CDR3: CASSPEGAGGLVTDTQYF. The CDR3, as DNA: TGTGCCAGCAGCCCCGAAGGAGCGGGAGGCCTCGTCACAGATACGCAGTATTTT.

The chain carries TRBV7-3 and TRBJ2-7, with D perhaps TRBD1 or TRBD2 (7 bases each). Per the germline V gene, CDR1 is SGHTA and CDR2 is FQGTGA. Trimming took off 7 bases at V and 0 bases at J, with 13 bases between the two ends. The length of the CDR3 is 14 residues. Here the CDR3 reads CASTQGGPSYEQYF. The CDR3 coding sequence is TGTGCCAGCACCCAGGGGGGGCCCTCCTACGAGCAGTACTTC.

This CDR3 is CASRSAGVEKLFF. The CDR3 DNA is TGTGCCAGCAGGAGTGCGGGTGTTGAAAAACTGTTTTTT. The rearrangement joins TRBV7-9 to TRBJ1-4, with no clear D. This CDR3 has 13 residues. The V gene's germline CDR1 is SEHNR and CDR2 FQNEAQ (reference sequence). V was trimmed by 6 bases and J by 7 bases, leaving 12 bases between them.

This chain connects TRBV11-3 to TRBJ2-1; D is unresolved. V gave up 0 bases and J gave up 3 bases, with 6 bases separating them. CDR1 and CDR2 (germline): SGHNT, YENEEA. This CDR3 has 14 residues. The CDR3: CASSLEGGYNEQFF. The CDR3 coding sequence is TGTGCCAGCAGCTTAGAGGGCGGCTACAATGAGCAGTTCTTC. Variable domain in full (rest from reference TRBV11-3 and TRBJ2-1): EAGVVQSPRYKIIEKKQPVAFWCNPISGHNTLYWYLQNLGQGPELLIRYENEEAVDDSQLPKDRFSAERLKGVDSTLKIQPAELGDSAVYLCASSLEGGYNEQFFGPGTRLTVL.

This sequence joins TRBV9 and TRBJ2-1; 7 nucleotides agree with TRBD1. V shed 2 bases, J shed 8 bases, and the junction held 4 bases outside the gene matches. The germline V gene encodes CDR1 SGDLS and CDR2 YYNGEE. There are 13 residues in the CDR3. The CDR3 spells CASSVDRDHEQFF. Written as DNA, the CDR3 is TGTGCCAGCAGCGTCGACAGGGATCATGAGCAGTTCTTC.

This chain uses TRBV7-8 with TRBJ2-5; 14 nucleotides line up with TRBD2. The CDR3 runs 17 residues. The junction had 11 bases not matched to a gene; V was cut back by 4 bases and J by 7 bases. Per germline, CDR1 SGHVS and CDR2 FQNEAQ. The CDR3 region has the DNA TGTGCCAGCAGCTCGGGACTAGCGGGGGCCACGGAGGGGACCCAGTACTTC. It encodes CASSSGLAGATEGTQYF.

Comment on this clone: This sample also contains other DNA sequences that code for the same CDR3. This rearrangement joins TRBV4-2 to TRBJ1-4; the D is unclear. CDR3 length: 14 residues. Trimming shortened V by 3 bases and J by 5 bases, and 10 bases separated the two germline ends. CDR1 is LGHNA, CDR2 YNFKEQ, per germline. Here the CDR3 reads CASSQEATNEKLFF. Written as DNA, the CDR3 is TGTGCCAGCAGCCAGGAGGCTACAAATGAAAAACTGTTTTTT.

The CDR3 is CASSIGQNTGELFF. DNA of the CDR3: TGTGCCAGTAGTATTGGACAAAACACCGGGGAGCTGTTTTTT. The chain combines TRBV19 with TRBJ2-2; maybe TRBD1 (5 bases). The CDR3 length is 14 residues. Trimming removed 3 bases from V and 2 bases from J, with 7 bases in between. In germline, CDR1 is LNHDA, CDR2 SQIVND (reference sequence).

CDR3 sequence (DNA): TGTGCCAGCAGCCCCCCGACTAGCGGGAGGACCTACGAGCAGTACTTC. Protein: CASSPPTSGRTYEQYF. V and J are TRBV21-1 and TRBJ2-7; the table gives TRBD2 as D, unverified against the DNA. TRBV21-1 is a known pseudogene. The CDR3 is 16 amino acids.

The CDR3 here is CASSFSNLKNTEAFF. The CDR3 nucleotides read TGTGCCAGCAGCTTTTCAAACCTCAAGAACACTGAAGCTTTCTTT. The rearrangement uses TRBV7-2 and TRBJ1-1; D is undetermined. Trimming took off 3 bases at V and 1 base at J, with 12 bases between the two ends. The CDR3 totals 15 residues. The germline gives CDR1 SGHTA, CDR2 FQGNSA.

The chain carries TRBV14 and TRBJ1-3, with 7 nucleotides matching TRBD1. With 6 bases clipped from V and 0 bases from J, the junction kept 5 bases outside the gene matches. CDR3 length: 15 amino acids. CDR1 and CDR2 (germline): SGHDN, FVKESK. In DNA form, the CDR3 reads TGTGCCAGCAGGGTATCAGGGGGCTCTGGAAACACCATATATTTT. Amino acids: CASRVSGGSGNTIYF.

The chain employs TRBV25-1 and TRBJ2-7; D is ambiguous. CDR3 size: 16 residues. The germline V gene has CDR1 MGHDK and CDR2 SYGVNS. Deletions cut 4 bases from V and 2 bases from J, with 18 bases between. The CDR3 reads CASSVRGQENPYEQYF. The CDR3 nucleotides read TGTGCCAGCAGTGTACGTGGGCAGGAGAATCCCTACGAGCAGTACTTC.

Notes on this clone: Other DNA sequences in the same sample also yield this CDR3. The J gene is TRBJ2-1, the V gene TRBV9; D is perhaps TRBD2 (6 bases). Germline V lookup: CDR1 SGDLS, CDR2 YYNGEE. The CDR3 covers 14 residues. V lost 0 bases and J lost 4, with 8 bases in between. CDR3 amino acids: CASSVGTNYNEQFF. Here the CDR3 DNA reads TGTGCCAGCAGCGTAGGGACTAATTACAATGAGCAGTTCTTC.

This clone was observed a handful of times. This chain links TRBV6-1 with TRBJ2-7; D unclear. V was cut by 8 bases and J by 0 bases, with 2 bases left in between. The V gene's germline CDR1 is MNHNS and CDR2 SASEGT. CDR3 size: 10 residues. The CDR3 bases are TGTGCCAGCGGCTCCTACGAGCAGTACTTC. Its translation is CASGSYEQYF.

In this sample, this clone turned up once. This chain connects TRBV7-2 to TRBJ2-2; 9 nucleotides match TRBD2. Per germline, CDR1 SGHTA and CDR2 FQGNSA. The CDR3 has 17 amino acids. J gave up 0 bases and V 6 bases, and 8 bases lay outside the gene matches. CDR3 amino acids: CASSQSRLAANTGELFF. The CDR3 region has the DNA TGTGCCAGCAGTCAAAGTAGACTAGCGGCGAACACCGGGGAGCTGTTTTTT.

This clone has just a few counts. The chain combines TRBV2 with TRBJ2-5; 9 bases agree with TRBD2. The ends lost 7 bases at V and 4 bases at J; junction bases unmatched: 1. The CDR3 spans 12 residues. Germline values: CDR1 SNHLY, CDR2 FYNNEI. CDR3 sequence reads: CASKTSGETQYF. The CDR3 DNA sequence: TGTGCCAGCAAGACTAGCGGAGAGACCCAGTACTTC.

This rearrangement joins TRBV5-1 to TRBJ2-1; 9 nucleotides align to TRBD2. Germline lookup yields CDR1 SGHRS and CDR2 YFSETQ. The CDR3 has 15 amino acids. Unmatched junction bases numbered 6, after V lost 4 bases and J lost 4 bases. CDR3: CASSTGTSSYNEQFF. In DNA form, the CDR3 reads TGCGCCAGCAGCACCGGGACTAGCTCATACAATGAGCAGTTCTTC.

This clone was counted a few times. This chain uses TRBV28 with TRBJ1-2; no reliable D call. The CDR3 runs to 13 residues. V shed 11 bases and J shed 0 bases, with 13 bases lying between them. Germline lookup yields CDR1 MDHEN and CDR2 SYDVKM. In DNA form, the CDR3 reads TGTGCCGCGTTCGGCAGGACTAACTATGGCTACACCTTC. Its translation is CAAFGRTNYGYTF.

This clone has just a few counts. The rearrangement joins TRBV28 to TRBJ1-1; D gene ambiguous. CDR3 length: 12 amino acids. V was cut by 6 bases and J by 6 bases, with 11 bases left in between. The V gene's germline CDR1 is MDHEN and CDR2 SYDVKM. CDR3 amino acids: CASRQINSEAFF. The CDR3 DNA sequence: TGTGCCAGCAGACAAATCAATTCTGAAGCTTTCTTT.

V and J are TRBV30 and TRBJ2-3, with 8 positions matching TRBD2. V was pared by 6 bases and J by 5 bases, with 10 bases of the junction left unmatched. Germline CDR1 is GTSNPN and CDR2 is SVGIG (reference sequence). There are 14 residues in the CDR3. The CDR3 protein is CACLTGGPRDTQYF. The CDR3 nucleotides are TGTGCCTGTCTAACGGGAGGGCCTAGAGATACGCAGTATTTT.

The chain recombines TRBV5-1 with TRBJ1-3; TRBD1 matches 9 bases. CDR3 size: 19 residues. V gave up 4 bases and J gave up 1 base; unmatched junction bases: 15. Per the germline V gene, CDR1 is SGHRS and CDR2 is YFSETQ. The CDR3 spells CASSVFSVGDRVSGNTIYF. DNA for the CDR3: TGCGCCAGCAGCGTTTTTTCCGTCGGGGACAGGGTTTCTGGAAACACCATATATTTT.

This clone was observed a few times. CDR3 region: CASSSSGLGANVLTF. CDR3 DNA: TGTGCCAGCAGCTCCTCTGGACTTGGGGCCAACGTCCTGACTTTC. The chain recombines TRBV7-2 with TRBJ2-6; possibly TRBD2 for D (5 bases). Deletions cut 4 bases from V and 3 bases from J, with 10 bases between. The CDR3 length is 15 residues. The germline gives CDR1 SGHTA, CDR2 FQGNSA. The entire variable domain, with the rest obtained from reference TRBV7-2 and TRBJ2-6, is as follows: GAGVSQSPSNKVTEKGKDVELRCDPISGHTALYWYRQSLGQGLEFLIYFQGNSAPDKSGLPSDRFSAERTGGSVSTLTIQRTQQEDSAVYLCASSSSGLGANVLTFGAGSRLTVL.

The chain is built from TRBV27 and TRBJ1-5; TRBD1 might be the D (6 bases). The germline gives CDR1 MNHEY, CDR2 SMNVEV (reference sequence). V lost 0 bases and J 7 bases, leaving 10 bases between the germline ends. The CDR3 runs to 14 residues. The CDR3 DNA reads TGTGCCAGCAGTTTATCCACAGGGACGCAGCCCCAGCATTTT. It encodes CASSLSTGTQPQHF.

This clone was seen only a few times. The V call is TRBV2, the J call TRBJ1-2; D might be TRBD1 (6 bases). The germline V and J ends were trimmed by 2 bases and 2 bases, with 12 bases remaining between them. Germline assignment: CDR1 SNHLY and CDR2 FYNNEI. The CDR3 totals 15 residues. The CDR3 reads CASSESAGANYGYTF. The CDR3, as DNA: TGTGCCAGCAGTGAATCGGCAGGGGCCAACTATGGCTACACCTTC.

This clone came up once. The V and J genes are TRBV11-1 and TRBJ2-7, with unresolved D. The length of the CDR3 is 14 residues. V was trimmed by 5 bases and J by 3 bases, leaving 14 bases between them. The germline gives CDR1 SGHAT, CDR2 FQDESV (reference sequence). The CDR3 protein is CASSPGLGDYEQYF. Here the CDR3 DNA reads TGTGCCAGCAGCCCCGGGCTTGGGGACTACGAGCAGTACTTC.

There are a few counts of this clone. The chain has TRBV12-5 and TRBJ2-7; D remains ambiguous. The CDR3 runs to 15 residues. Germline assignment: CDR1 LGHNT and CDR2 FRNRAP. V was trimmed by 4 bases and J by 2 bases, leaving 15 bases between them. The CDR3 DNA reads as TGTGCTAGTGGTTACGGAGTGTTAGGAGCCTACGAGCAGTACTTC. Its translation: CASGYGVLGAYEQYF.

The chain links TRBV2 to TRBJ2-1; D is unresolved. The CDR3 extends over 11 amino acids. The V and J ends lost 5 bases and 3 bases respectively, with 2 bases between them. Germline loops: CDR1 SNHLY, CDR2 FYNNEI. CDR3 bases: TGTGCCAGCAGTTTCTACAATGAGCAGTTCTTC. This codes for CASSFYNEQFF.

The rearrangement joins TRBV5-1 to TRBJ1-4; D remains ambiguous. The CDR3 loop spans 14 amino acids. Germline assignment: CDR1 SGHRS and CDR2 YFSETQ. The V and J ends lost 4 bases and 8 bases respectively, with 15 bases between them. The chain's CDR3 is CASSVNPGSEKLFF. CDR3 DNA: TGCGCCAGCAGCGTAAATCCGGGGTCGGAAAAACTGTTTTTT. The full variable domain, its missing parts supplied by reference TRBV5-1 and TRBJ1-4, is KAGVTQTPRYLIKTRGQQVTLSCSPISGHRSVSWYQQTPGQGLQFLFEYFSETQRNKGNFPGRFSGRQFSNSRSEMNVSTLELGDSALYLCASSVNPGSEKLFFGSGTQLSVL.

This clone has just a few counts. The chain uses TRBV2 and TRBJ2-7, with D maybe TRBD1 (6 bases). The length of the CDR3 is 11 residues. In germline, CDR1 is SNHLY, CDR2 FYNNEI. V was clipped by 7 bases and J by 7 bases, with 11 bases between them. The CDR3 spells CASNTGREQYF. The CDR3 bases are TGTGCCAGCAATACAGGGAGAGAGCAGTACTTC.